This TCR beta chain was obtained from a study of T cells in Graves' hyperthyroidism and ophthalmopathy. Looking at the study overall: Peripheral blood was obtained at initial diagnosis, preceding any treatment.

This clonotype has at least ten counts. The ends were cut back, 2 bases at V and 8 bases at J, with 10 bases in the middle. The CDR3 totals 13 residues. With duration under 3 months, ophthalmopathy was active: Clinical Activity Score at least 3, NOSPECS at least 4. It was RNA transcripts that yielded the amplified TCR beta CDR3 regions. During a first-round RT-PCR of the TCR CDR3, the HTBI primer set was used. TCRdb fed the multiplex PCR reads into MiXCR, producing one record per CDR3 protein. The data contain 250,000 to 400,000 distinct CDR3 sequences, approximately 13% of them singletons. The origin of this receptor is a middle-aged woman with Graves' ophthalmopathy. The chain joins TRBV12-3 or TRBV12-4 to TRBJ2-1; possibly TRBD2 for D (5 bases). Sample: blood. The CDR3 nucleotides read TGTGCCAGCAGTTTACGGGGTACGGATGAGCAGTTCTTC. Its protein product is CASSLRGTDEQFF.